The present entry profiles one T cell receptor beta chain with its context. The germline V gene encodes CDR1 SGHAT and CDR2 FQNNGV. This CDR3 has 11 residues. Trimming took 5 bases from V and 11 from J, leaving 12 bases between them. Produced via immunoSEQ multiplex PCR; TCRdb's table is partial and in-frame only. The sample contains 200,000 to 250,000 clones, about 85% of which appear only once. This entry comes from a study of blood T cell repertoires in COVID-19. This receptor was identified in a man between 70 and 80 years old with acute or convalescent COVID-19. V usage is TRBV11-2 and J usage is TRBJ2-5, with D possibly TRBD1 on 6 matching bases. The sample taken for sequencing was peripheral blood. The CDR3 nucleotides read TGTGCCAGCAGCCTACAGGGATTTCAGTACTTC. Amino acid sequence: CASSLQGFQYF.